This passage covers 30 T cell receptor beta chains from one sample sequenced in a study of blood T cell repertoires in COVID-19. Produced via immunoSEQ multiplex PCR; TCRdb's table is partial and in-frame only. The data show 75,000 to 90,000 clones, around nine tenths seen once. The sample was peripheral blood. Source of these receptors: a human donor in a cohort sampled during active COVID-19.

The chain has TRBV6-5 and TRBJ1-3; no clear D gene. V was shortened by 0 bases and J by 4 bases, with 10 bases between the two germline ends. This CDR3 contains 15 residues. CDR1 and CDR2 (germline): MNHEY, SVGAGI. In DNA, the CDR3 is TGTGCCAGCAGTTACTCCAGGTTTGCAGGAAACACCATATATTTT. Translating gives CASSYSRFAGNTIYF.

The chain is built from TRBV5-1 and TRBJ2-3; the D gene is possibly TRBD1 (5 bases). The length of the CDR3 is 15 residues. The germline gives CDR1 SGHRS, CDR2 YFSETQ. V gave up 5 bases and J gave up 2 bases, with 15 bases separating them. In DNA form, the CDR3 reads TGCGCCAGCAGTAGGGGCGGCTTCTACACAGATACGCAGTATTTT. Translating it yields CASSRGGFYTDTQYF. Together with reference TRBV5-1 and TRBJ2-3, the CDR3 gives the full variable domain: KAGVTQTPRYLIKTRGQQVTLSCSPISGHRSVSWYQQTPGQGLQFLFEYFSETQRNKGNFPGRFSGRQFSNSRSEMNVSTLELGDSALYLCASSRGGFYTDTQYFGPGTRLTVL.

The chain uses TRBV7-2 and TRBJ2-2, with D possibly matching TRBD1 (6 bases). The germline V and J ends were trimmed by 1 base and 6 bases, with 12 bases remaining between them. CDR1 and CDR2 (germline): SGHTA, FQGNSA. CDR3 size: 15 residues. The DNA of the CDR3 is TGTGCCAGCAGCTTAGAGTGGGGGCAGTCCGGGGAGCTGTTTTTT. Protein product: CASSLEWGQSGELFF.

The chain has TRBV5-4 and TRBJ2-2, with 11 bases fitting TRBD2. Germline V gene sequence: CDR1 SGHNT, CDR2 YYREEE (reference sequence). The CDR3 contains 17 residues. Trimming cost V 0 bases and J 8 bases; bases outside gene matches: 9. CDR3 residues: CASSLAVTSGVAGELFF. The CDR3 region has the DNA TGTGCCAGCAGCTTGGCCGTGACTAGCGGGGTCGCGGGGGAGCTGTTTTTT. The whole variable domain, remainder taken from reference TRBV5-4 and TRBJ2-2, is ETGVTQSPTHLIKTRGQQVTLRCSSQSGHNTVSWYQQALGQGPQFIFQYYREEENGRGNFPPRFSGLQFPNYSSELNVNALELDDSALYLCASSLAVTSGVAGELFFGEGSRLTVL.

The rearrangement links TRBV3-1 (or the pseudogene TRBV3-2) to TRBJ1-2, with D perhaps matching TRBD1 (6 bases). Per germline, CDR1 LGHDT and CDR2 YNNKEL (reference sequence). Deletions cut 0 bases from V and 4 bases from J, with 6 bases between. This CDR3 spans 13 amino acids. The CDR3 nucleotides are TGTGCCAGCAGCCAAGACAGGGGCTATGGCTACACCTTC. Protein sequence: CASSQDRGYGYTF.

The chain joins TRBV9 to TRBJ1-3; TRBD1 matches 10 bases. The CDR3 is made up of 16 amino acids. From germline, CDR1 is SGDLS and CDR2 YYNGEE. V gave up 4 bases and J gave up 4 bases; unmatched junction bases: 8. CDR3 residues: CASSFTDRGPGNTIYF. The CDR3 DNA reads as TGTGCCAGCAGCTTCACCGACAGGGGGCCCGGAAACACCATATATTTT. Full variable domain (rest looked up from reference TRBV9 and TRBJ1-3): DSGVTQTPKHLITATGQRVTLRCSPRSGDLSVYWYQQSLDQGLQFLIQYYNGEERAKGNILERFSAQQFPDLHSELNLSSLELGDSALYFCASSFTDRGPGNTIYFGEGSWLTVV.

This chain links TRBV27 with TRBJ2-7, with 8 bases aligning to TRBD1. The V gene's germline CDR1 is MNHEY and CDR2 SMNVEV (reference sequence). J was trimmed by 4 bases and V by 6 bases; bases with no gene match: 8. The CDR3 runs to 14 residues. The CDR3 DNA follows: TGTGCCAGCAGCAAAATGGACAGGGTTTACGAGCAGTACTTC. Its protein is CASSKMDRVYEQYF.

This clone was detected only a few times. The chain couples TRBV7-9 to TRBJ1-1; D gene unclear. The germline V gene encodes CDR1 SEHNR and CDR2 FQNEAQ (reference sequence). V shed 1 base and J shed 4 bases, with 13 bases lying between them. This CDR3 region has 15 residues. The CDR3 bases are TGTGCCAGCAGCTTAGTGGCAGGTCTGGGCACTGAAGCTTTCTTT. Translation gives CASSLVAGLGTEAFF.

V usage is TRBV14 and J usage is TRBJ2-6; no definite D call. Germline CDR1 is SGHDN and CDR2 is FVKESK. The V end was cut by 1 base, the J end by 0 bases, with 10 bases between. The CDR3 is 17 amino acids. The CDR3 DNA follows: TGTGCCAGCAGCCAAGGGGTGACTTCCTCTGGGGCCAACGTCCTGACTTTC. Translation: CASSQGVTSSGANVLTF.

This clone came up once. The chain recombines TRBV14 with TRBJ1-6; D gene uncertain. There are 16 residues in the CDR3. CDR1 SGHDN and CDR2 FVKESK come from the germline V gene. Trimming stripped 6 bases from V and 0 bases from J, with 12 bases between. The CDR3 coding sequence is TGTGCCAGCAGTCGAGAGTTCCACTCCTATAATTCACCCCTCCACTTT. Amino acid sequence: CASSREFHSYNSPLHF.

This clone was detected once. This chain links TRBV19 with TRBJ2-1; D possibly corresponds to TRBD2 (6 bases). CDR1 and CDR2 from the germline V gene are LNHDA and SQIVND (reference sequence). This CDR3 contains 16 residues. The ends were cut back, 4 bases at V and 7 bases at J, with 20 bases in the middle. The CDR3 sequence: CASSRNSYGGGNEQFF. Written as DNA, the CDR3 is TGTGCCAGTAGTAGAAATTCCTACGGGGGTGGGAATGAGCAGTTCTTC.

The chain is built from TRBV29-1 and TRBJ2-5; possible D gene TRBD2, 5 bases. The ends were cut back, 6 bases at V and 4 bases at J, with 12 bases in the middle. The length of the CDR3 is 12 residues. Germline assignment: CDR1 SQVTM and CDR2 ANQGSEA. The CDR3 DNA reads TGCAGCGTCAACCCCAGCGGAGAGACCCAGTACTTC. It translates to CSVNPSGETQYF.

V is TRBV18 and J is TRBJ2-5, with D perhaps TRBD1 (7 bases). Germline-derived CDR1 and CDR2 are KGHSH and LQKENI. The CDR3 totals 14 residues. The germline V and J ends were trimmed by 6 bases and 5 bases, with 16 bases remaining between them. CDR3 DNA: TGTGCCAGCTCGGGGGGACAGTCGCGGGAGACCCAGTACTTC. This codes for CASSGGQSRETQYF.

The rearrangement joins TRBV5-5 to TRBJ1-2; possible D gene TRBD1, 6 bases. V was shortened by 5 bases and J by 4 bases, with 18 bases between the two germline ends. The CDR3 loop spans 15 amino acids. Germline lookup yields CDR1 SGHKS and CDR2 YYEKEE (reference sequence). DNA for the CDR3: TGTGCCAGCAGTACTGGGGGGGCGCAGGTCTATGGCTACACCTTC. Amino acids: CASSTGGAQVYGYTF.

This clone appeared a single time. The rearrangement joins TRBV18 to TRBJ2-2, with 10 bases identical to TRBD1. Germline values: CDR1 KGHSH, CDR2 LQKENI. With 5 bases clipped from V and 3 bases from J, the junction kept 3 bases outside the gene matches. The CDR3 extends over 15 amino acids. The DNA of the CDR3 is TGTGCCAGCTCATCCGGGACAGGGGACACCGGGGAGCTGTTTTTT. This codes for CASSSGTGDTGELFF.

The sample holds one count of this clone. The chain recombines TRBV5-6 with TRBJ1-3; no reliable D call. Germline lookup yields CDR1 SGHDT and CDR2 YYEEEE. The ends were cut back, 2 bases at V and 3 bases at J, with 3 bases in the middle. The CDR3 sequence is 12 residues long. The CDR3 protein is CASSFFGNTIYF. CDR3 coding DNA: TGTGCCAGCAGCTTCTTTGGAAACACCATATATTTT.

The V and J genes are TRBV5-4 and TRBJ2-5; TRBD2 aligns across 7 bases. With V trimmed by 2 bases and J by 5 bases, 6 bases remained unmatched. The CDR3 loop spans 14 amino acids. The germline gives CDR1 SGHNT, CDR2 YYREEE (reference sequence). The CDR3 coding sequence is TGTGCCAGCAGCTTTTGGGGGGGAGACGAGACCCAGTACTTC. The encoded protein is CASSFWGGDETQYF.

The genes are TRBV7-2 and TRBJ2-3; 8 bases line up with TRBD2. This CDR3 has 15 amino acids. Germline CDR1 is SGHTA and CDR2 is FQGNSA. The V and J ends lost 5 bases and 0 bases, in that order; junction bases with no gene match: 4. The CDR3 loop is CASSPGGASTDTQYF. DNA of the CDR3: TGTGCCAGCAGCCCCGGGGGGGCTAGCACAGATACGCAGTATTTT.

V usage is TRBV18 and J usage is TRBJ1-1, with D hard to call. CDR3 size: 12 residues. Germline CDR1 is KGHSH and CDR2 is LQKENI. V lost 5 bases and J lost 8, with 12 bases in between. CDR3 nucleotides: TGTGCCAGCTCATCGGTGCGTGCAGAAGCTTTCTTT. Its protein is CASSSVRAEAFF.

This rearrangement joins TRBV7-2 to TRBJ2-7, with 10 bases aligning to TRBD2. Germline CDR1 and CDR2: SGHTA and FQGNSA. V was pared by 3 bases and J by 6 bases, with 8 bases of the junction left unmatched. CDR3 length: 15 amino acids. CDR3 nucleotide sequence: TGTGCCAGCAGCTTCCAAGCGGGGGGGCCGCGCGAGCAGTACTTC. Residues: CASSFQAGGPREQYF.

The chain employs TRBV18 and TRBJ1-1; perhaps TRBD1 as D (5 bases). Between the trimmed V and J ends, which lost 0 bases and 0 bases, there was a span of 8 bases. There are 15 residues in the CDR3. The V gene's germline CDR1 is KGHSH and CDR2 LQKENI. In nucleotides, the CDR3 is TGTGCCAGCTCACCACCCTTGACAGTGAACACTGAAGCTTTCTTT. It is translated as CASSPPLTVNTEAFF.

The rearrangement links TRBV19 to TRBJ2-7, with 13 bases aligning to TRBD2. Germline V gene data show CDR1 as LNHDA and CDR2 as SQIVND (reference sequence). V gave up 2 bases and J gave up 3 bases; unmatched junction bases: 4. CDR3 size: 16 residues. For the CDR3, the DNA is TGTGCCAGTAGTATAAGCCGACTAGCGGGGGGCTACGAGCAGTACTTC. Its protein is CASSISRLAGGYEQYF.

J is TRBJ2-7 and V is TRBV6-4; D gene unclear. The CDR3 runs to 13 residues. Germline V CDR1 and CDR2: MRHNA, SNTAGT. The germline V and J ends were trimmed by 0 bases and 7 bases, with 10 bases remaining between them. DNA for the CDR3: TGTGCCAGCAGTGACTCTCCCTTTCGGGAGCAGTACTTC. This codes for CASSDSPFREQYF.

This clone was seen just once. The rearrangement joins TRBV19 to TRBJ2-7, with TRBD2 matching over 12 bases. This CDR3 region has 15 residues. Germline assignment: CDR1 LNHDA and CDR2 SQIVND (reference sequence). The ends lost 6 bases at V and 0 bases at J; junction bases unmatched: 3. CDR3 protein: CASSRTSGVSYEQYF. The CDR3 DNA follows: TGTGCCAGTAGCCGGACTAGCGGGGTCTCCTACGAGCAGTACTTC.

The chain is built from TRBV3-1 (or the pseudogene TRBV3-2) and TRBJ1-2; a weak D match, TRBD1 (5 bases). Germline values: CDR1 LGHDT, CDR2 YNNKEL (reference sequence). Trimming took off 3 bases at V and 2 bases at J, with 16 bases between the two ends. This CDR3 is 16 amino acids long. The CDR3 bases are TGTGCCAGCAGCCAGGGACTCCCTCCGGCCAACTATGGCTACACCTTC. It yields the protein CASSQGLPPANYGYTF.

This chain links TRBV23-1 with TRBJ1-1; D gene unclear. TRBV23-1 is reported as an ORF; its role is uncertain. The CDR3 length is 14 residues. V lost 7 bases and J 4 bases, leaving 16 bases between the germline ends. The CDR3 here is CASTSRRGVTEAFF. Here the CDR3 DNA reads TGCGCCAGCACAAGTCGACGGGGAGTCACTGAAGCTTTCTTT.

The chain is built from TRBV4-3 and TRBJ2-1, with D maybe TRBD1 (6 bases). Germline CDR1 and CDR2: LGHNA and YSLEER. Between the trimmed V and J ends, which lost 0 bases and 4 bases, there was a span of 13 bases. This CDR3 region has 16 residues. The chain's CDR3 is CASSQEWQGSYNEQFF. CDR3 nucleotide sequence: TGCGCCAGCAGCCAAGAGTGGCAGGGGTCGTACAATGAGCAGTTCTTC.

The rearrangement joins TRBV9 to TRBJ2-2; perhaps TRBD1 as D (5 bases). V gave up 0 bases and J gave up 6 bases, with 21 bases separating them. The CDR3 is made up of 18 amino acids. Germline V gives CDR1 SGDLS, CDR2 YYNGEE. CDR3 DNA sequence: TGTGCCAGCAGCGTAGGGAGAGCAGGGCCTTTTCTCGCCGGGGAGCTGTTTTTT. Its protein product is CASSVGRAGPFLAGELFF. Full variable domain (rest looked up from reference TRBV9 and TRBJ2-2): DSGVTQTPKHLITATGQRVTLRCSPRSGDLSVYWYQQSLDQGLQFLIQYYNGEERAKGNILERFSAQQFPDLHSELNLSSLELGDSALYFCASSVGRAGPFLAGELFFGEGSRLTVL.

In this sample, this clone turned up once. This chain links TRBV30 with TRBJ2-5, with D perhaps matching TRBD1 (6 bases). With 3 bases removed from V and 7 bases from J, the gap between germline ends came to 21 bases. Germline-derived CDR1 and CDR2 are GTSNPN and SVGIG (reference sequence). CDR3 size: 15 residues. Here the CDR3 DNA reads TGTGCCTGGAGGTTTACCGGGACACCCAGTGGGACCCAGTACTTC. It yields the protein CAWRFTGTPSGTQYF.

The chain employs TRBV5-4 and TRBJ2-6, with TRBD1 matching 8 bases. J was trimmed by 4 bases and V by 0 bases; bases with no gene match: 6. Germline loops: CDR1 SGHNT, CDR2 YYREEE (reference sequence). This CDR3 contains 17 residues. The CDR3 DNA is TGTGCCAGCAGCTTGGGGACAGGGCGTCCCGGGGCCAACGTCCTGACTTTC. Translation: CASSLGTGRPGANVLTF.